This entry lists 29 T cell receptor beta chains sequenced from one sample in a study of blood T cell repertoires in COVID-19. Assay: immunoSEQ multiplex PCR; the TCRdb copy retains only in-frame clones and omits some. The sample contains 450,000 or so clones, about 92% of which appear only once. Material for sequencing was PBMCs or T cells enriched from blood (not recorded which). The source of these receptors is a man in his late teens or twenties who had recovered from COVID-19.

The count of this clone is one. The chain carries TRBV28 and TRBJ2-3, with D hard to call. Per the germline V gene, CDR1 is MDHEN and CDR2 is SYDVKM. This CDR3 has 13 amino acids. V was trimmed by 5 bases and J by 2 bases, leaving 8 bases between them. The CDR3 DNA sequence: TGTGCCAGCAGTCCCCCGTCCACAGATACGCAGTATTTT. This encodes CASSPPSTDTQYF. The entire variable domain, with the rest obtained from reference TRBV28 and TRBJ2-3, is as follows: DVKVTQSSRYLVKRTGEKVFLECVQDMDHENMFWYRQDPGLGLRLIYFSYDVKMKEKGDIPEGYSVSREKKERFSLILESASTNQTSMYLCASSPPSTDTQYFGPGTRLTVL.

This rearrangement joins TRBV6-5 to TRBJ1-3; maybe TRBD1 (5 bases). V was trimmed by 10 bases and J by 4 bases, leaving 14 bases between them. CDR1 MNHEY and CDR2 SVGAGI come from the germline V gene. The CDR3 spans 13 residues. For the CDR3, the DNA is TGTGCCACCCGGGGACTTATAGGAAACACCATATATTTT. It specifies CATRGLIGNTIYF.

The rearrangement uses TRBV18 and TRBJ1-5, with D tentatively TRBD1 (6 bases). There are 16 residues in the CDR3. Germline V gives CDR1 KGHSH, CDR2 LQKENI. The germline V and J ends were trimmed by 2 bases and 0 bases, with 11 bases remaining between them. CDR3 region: CASSPTRTDSNQPQHF. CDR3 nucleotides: TGTGCCAGCTCACCAACCCGGACAGATAGCAATCAGCCCCAGCATTTT.

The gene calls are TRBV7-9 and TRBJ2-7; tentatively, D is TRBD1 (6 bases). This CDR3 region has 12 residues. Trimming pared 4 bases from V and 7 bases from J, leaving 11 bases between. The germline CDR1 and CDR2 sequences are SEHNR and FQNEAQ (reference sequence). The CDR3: CASSSTTGEQYF. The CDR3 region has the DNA TGTGCCAGCAGCTCGACTACAGGGGAGCAGTACTTC. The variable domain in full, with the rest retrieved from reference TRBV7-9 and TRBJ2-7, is DTGVSQNPRHKITKRGQNVTFRCDPISEHNRLYWYRQTLGQGPEFLTYFQNEAQLEKSRLLSDRFSAERPKGSFSTLEIQRTEQGDSAMYLCASSSTTGEQYFGPGTRLTVT.

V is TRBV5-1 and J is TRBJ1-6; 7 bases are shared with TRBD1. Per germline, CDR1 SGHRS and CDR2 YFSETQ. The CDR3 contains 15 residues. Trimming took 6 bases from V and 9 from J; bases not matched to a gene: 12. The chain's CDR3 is CASTDRGQGGSPLHF. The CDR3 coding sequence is TGCGCCAGCACCGACCGAGGTCAGGGGGGTTCACCCCTCCACTTT.

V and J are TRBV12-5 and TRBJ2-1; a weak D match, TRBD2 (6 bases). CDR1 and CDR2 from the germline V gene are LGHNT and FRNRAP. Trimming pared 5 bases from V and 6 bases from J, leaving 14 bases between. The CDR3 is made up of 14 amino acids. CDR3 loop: CASGQEGRVNEQFF. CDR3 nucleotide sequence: TGTGCTAGTGGTCAGGAGGGCCGGGTCAATGAGCAGTTCTTC.

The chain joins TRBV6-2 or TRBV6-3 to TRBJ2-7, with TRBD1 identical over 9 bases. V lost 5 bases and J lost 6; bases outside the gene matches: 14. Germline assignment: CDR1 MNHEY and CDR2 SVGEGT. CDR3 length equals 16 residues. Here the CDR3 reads CASSTGTGNTPSEQYF. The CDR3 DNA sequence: TGTGCCAGCAGTACCGGGACAGGGAATACTCCTAGCGAGCAGTACTTC.

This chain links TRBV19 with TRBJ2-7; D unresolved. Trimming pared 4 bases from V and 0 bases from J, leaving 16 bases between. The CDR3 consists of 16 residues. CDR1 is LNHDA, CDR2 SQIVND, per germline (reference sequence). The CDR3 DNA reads TGTGCCAGTAGTAGTTATGGGCAGCTGAGCTCCTACGAGCAGTACTTC. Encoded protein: CASSSYGQLSSYEQYF.

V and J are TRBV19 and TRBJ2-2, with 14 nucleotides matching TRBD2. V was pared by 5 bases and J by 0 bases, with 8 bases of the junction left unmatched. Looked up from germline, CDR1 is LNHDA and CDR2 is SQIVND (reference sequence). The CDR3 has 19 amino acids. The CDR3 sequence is CASSPGLAGGKSNTGELFF. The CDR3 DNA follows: TGTGCCAGTAGTCCAGGACTAGCGGGGGGCAAATCGAACACCGGGGAGCTGTTTTTT.

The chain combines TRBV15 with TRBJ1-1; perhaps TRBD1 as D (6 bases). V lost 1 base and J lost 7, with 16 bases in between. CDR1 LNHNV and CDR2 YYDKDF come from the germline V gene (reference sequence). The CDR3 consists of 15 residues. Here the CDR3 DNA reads TGTGCCACCAGCAGAGCTGGGGGCAGTACCCTTGAAGCTTTCTTT. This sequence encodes CATSRAGGSTLEAFF.

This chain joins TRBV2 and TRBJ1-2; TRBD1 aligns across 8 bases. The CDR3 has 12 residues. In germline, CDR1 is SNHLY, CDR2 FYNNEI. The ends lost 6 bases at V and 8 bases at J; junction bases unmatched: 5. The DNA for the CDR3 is TGTGCCAGCAGGTGGACAGGGCAGGGCTACACCTTC. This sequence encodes CASRWTGQGYTF.

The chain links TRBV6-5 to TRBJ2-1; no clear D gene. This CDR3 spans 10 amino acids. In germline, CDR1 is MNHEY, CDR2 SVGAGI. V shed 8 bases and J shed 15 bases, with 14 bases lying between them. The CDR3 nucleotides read TGTGCCAGCGGGCCTCGTTCACGGTTCTTC. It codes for CASGPRSRFF.

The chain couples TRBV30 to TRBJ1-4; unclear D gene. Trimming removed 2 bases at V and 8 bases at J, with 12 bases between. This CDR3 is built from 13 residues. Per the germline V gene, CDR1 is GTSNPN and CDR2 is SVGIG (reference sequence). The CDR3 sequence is CAWSTAGGEKLFF. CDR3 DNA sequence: TGTGCCTGGAGTACGGCAGGTGGAGAAAAACTGTTTTTT.

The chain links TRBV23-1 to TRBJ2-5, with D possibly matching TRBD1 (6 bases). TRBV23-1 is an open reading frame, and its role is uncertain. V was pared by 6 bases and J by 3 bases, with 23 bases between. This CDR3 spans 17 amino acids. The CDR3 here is CASSPTLRQDTEETQYF. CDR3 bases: TGCGCCAGCAGCCCAACGCTCAGACAGGACACAGAAGAGACCCAGTACTTC.

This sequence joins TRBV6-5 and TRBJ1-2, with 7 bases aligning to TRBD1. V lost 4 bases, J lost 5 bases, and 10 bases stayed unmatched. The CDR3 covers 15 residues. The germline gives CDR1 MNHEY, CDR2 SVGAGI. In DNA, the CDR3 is TGTGCCAGCAGTTCCCTCCGACAGGGCATTTATGGCTACACCTTC. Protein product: CASSSLRQGIYGYTF.

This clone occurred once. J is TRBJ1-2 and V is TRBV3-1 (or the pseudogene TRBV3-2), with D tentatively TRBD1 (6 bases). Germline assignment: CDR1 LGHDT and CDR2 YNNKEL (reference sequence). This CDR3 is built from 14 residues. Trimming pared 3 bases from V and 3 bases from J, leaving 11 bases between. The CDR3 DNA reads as TGTGCCAGCAGCCACCGGACAGCCCACTATGGCTACACCTTC. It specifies CASSHRTAHYGYTF.

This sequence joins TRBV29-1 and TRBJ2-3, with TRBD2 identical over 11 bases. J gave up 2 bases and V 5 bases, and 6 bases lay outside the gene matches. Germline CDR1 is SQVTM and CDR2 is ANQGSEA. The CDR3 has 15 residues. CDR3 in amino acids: CSVPGTSGFTDTQYF. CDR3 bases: TGCAGCGTTCCCGGGACTAGCGGATTCACAGATACGCAGTATTTT.

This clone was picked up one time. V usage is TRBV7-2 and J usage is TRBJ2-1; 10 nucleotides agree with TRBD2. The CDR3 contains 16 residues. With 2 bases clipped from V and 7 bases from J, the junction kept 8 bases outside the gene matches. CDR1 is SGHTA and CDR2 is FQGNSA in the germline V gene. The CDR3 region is CASSLMLAGVRNEQFF. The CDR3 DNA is TGTGCCAGCAGCTTAATGCTAGCGGGAGTAAGGAATGAGCAGTTCTTC.

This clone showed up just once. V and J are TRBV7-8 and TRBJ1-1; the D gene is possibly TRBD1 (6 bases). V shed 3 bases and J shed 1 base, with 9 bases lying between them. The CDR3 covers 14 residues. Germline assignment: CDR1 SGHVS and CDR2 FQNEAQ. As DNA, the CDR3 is TGTGCCAGCAGCTTGAGGACAGAGAACACTGAAGCTTTCTTT. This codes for CASSLRTENTEAFF.

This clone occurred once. DNA for the CDR3: TGTGCCAGCAGCGCCGGGACAGGTAGCAGCAATCAGCCCCAGCATTTT. Protein product: CASSAGTGSSNQPQHF. This rearrangement joins TRBV3-1 (or the pseudogene TRBV3-2) to TRBJ1-5; 8 positions match TRBD1. The V gene's germline CDR1 is LGHDT and CDR2 YNNKEL (reference sequence). J gave up 1 base and V 5 bases, and 7 bases lay outside the gene matches. CDR3 size: 16 residues.

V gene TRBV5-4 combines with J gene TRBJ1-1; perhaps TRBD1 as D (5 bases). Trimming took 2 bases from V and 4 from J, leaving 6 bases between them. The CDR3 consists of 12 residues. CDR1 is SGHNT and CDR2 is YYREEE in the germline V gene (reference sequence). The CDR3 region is CASSFGGTEAFF. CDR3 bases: TGTGCCAGCAGCTTCGGGGGCACTGAAGCTTTCTTT.

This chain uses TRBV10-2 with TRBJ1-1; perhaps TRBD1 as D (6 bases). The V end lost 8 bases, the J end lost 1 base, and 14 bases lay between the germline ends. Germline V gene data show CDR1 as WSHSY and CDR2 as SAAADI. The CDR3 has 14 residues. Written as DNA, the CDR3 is TGCGCCAGCCGTGTGAGGGGGACGAACACTGAAGCTTTCTTT. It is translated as CASRVRGTNTEAFF.

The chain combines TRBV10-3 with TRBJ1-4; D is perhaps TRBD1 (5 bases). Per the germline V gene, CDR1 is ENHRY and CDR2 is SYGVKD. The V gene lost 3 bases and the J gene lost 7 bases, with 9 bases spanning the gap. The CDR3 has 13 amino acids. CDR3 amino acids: CAISDGRVEKLFF. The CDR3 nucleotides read TGTGCCATCAGTGACGGCAGGGTTGAAAAACTGTTTTTT.

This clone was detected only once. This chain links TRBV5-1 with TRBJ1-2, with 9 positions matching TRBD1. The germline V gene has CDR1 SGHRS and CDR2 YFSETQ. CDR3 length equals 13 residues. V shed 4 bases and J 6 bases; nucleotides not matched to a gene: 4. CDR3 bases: TGCGCCAGCAGCCTGACAGGGGGGCATGGCTACACCTTC. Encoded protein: CASSLTGGHGYTF. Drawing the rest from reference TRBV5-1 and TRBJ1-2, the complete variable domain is KAGVTQTPRYLIKTRGQQVTLSCSPISGHRSVSWYQQTPGQGLQFLFEYFSETQRNKGNFPGRFSGRQFSNSRSEMNVSTLELGDSALYLCASSLTGGHGYTFGSGTRLTVV.

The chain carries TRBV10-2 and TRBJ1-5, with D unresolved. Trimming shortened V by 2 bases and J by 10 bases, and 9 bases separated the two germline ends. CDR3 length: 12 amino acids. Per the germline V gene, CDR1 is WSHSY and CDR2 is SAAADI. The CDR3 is CASSEGPVPQHF. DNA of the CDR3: TGCGCCAGCAGTGAGGGCCCAGTACCCCAGCATTTT.

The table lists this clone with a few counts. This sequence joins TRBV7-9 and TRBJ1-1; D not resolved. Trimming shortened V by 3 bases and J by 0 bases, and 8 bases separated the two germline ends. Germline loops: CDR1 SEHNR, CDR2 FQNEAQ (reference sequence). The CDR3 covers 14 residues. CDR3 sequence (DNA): TGTGCCAGCAGCTTTCGGCGGATGAACACTGAAGCTTTCTTT. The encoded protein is CASSFRRMNTEAFF.

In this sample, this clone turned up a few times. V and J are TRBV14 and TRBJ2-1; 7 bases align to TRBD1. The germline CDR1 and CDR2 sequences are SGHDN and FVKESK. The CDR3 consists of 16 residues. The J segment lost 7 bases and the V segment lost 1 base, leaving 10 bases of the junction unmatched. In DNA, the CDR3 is TGTGCCAGCAGCCAAGGAGGGGGCGTCTGGGGAAATGAGCAGTTCTTC. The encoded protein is CASSQGGGVWGNEQFF.

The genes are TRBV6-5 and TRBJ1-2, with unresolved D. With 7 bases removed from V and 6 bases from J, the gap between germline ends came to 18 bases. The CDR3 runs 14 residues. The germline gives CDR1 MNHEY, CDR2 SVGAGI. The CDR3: CASISRSWRDGYTF. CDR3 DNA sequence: TGTGCCAGCATCTCTCGGAGCTGGCGGGATGGCTACACCTTC.

Here the CDR3 DNA reads TGTGCCAGCAGCGTAGAGGAGGTCCGCTCTGGAAACACCATATATTTT. Its translation: CASSVEEVRSGNTIYF. The chain combines TRBV9 with TRBJ1-3, with D uncertain. The CDR3 covers 16 residues. The V end lost 0 bases, the J end lost 0 bases, and 10 bases lay between the germline ends. Germline V gives CDR1 SGDLS, CDR2 YYNGEE.